In its sample, the clone carrying this T cell receptor beta chain was seen a few times. The data derive from a study of blood T cell repertoires in COVID-19. About the study: In each case, the material was cDNA or gDNA derived from T cells, B-cell-depleted T cells, or PBMCs.

TCRdb keeps only in-frame clones here, not all; method: immunoSEQ multiplex PCR. The sample carries about 270,000 clones, roughly 85% recorded once. V shed 7 bases, J shed 4 bases, and the junction held 9 bases outside the gene matches. The germline CDR1 and CDR2 sequences are SGHDT and YYEEEE. The CDR3 has 15 residues. The specimen was peripheral blood. The receptor was derived from a woman younger than 35 with acute or convalescent COVID-19. The chain is built from TRBV5-6 and TRBJ2-1; 9 nucleotides agree with TRBD2. DNA for the CDR3: TGTGCCAGCGCGGTAGGACTAGCGAGTTACAATGAGCAGTTCTTC. Amino acids: CASAVGLASYNEQFF.